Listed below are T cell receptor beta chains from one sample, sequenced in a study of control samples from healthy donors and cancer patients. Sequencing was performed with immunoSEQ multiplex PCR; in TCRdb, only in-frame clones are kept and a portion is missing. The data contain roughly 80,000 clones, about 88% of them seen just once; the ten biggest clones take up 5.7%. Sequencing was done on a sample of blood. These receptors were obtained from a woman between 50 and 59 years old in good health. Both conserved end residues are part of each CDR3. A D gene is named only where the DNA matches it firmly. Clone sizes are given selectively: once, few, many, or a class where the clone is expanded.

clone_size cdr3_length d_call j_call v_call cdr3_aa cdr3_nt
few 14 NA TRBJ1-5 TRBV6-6 CASTQGRGNQPQHF TGTGCCAGCACCCAGGGTAGAGGCAATCAGCCCCAGCATTTT
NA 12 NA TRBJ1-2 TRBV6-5 CASRQNNYGYTF TGTGCCTCCCGGCAAAACAACTATGGCTACACCTTC
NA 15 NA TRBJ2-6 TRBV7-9 CASITADAVANVLTF TGTGCCAGCATTACAGCGGACGCGGTGGCCAACGTCCTGACTTTC
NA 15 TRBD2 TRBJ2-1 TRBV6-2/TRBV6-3 CASSYGLAGVDEQFF TGTGCCAGCAGTTACGGGCTAGCGGGCGTAGATGAGCAGTTCTTC
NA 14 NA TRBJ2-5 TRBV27 CASSLAPVQETQYF TGTGCCAGCAGTTTAGCCCCAGTCCAAGAGACCCAGTACTTC
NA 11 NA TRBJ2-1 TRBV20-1 CSARDSHEQFF TGCAGTGCTAGAGATAGTCATGAGCAGTTCTTC
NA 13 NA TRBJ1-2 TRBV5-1 CASSPGTNYGYTF TGCGCCAGCAGCCCAGGGACTAACTATGGCTACACCTTC
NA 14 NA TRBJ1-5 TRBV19 CASSIVWGNQPQHF TGTGCCAGTAGTATAGTATGGGGGAATCAGCCCCAGCATTTT
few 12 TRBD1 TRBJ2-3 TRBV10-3 CAISGQGNTQYF TGTGCCATCAGCGGACAGGGGAATACGCAGTATTTT
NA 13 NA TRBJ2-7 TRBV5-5 CASSLGQRYEQYF TGTGCCAGCAGCTTGGGACAGAGATACGAGCAGTACTTC